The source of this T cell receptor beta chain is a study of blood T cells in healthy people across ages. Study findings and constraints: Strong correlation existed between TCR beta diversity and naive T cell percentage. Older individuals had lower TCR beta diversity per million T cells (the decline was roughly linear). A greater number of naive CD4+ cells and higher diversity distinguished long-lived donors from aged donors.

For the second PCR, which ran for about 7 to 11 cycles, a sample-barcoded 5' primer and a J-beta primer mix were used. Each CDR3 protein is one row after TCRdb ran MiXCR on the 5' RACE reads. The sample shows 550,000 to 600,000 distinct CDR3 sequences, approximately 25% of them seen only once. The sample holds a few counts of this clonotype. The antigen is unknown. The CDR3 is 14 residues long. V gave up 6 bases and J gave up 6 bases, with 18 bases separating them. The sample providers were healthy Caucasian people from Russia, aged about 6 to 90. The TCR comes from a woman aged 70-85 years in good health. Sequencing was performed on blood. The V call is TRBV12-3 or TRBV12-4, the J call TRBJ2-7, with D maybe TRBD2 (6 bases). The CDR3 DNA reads TGTGCCAGCAGCACCCGTTGGATGGGAGGCGAGCAGTACTTC. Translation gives CASSTRWMGGEQYF.